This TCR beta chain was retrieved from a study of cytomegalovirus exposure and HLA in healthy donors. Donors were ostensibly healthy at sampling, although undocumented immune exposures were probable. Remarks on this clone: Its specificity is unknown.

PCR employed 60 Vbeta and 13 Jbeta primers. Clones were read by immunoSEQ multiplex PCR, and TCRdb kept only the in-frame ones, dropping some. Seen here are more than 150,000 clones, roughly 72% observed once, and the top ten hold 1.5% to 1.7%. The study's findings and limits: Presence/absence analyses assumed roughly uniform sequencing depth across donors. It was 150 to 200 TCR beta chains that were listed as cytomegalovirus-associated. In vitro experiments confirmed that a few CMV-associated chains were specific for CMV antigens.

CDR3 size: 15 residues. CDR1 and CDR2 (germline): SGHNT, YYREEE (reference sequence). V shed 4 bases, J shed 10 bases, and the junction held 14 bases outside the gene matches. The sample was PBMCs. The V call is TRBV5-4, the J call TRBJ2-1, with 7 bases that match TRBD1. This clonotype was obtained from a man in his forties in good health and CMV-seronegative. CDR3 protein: CASSPGQAMVEEQFF. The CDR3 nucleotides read TGTGCCAGCAGCCCCGGACAGGCAATGGTAGAGGAGCAGTTCTTC.